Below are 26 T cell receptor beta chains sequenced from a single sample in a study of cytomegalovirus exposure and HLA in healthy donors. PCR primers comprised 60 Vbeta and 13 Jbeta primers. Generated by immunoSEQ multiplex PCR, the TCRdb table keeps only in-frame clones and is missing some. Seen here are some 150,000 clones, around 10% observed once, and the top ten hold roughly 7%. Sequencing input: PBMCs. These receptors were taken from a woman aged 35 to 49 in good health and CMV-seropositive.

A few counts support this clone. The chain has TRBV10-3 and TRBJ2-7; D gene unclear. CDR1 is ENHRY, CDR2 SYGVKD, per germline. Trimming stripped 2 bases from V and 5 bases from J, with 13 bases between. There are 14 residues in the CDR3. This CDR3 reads CAISEPQLSHEQYF. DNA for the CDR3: TGTGCCATCAGTGAGCCTCAGCTTAGCCACGAGCAGTACTTC.

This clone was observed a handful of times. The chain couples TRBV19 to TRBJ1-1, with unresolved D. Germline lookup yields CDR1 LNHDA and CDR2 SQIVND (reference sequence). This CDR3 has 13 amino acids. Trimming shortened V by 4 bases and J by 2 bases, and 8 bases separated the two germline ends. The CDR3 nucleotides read TGTGCCAGTAGTAAGTGGGCCAACACTGAAGCTTTCTTT. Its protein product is CASSKWANTEAFF.

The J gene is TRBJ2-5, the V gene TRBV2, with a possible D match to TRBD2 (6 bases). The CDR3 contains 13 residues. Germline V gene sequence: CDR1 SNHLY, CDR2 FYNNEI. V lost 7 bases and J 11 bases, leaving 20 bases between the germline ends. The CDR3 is CASTGTLLREQYF. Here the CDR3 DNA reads TGTGCCAGCACCGGGACTCTTCTACGGGAGCAGTACTTC.

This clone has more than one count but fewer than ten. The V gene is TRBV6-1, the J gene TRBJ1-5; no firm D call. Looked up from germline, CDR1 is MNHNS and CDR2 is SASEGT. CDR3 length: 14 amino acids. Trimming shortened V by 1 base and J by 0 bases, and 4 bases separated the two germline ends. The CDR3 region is CASSEGGSNQPQHF. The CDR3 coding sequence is TGTGCCAGCAGTGAAGGAGGTAGCAATCAGCCCCAGCATTTT.

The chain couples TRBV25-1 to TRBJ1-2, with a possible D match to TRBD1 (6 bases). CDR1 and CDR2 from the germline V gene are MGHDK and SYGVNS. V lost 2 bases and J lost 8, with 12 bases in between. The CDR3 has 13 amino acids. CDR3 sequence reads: CASSETGLWGYTF. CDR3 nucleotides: TGTGCCAGCAGTGAAACAGGGTTATGGGGCTACACCTTC.

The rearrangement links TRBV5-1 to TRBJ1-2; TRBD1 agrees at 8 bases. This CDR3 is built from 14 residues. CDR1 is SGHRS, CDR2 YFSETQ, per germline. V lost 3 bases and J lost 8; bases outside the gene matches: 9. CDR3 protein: CASSSDGQGRGYTF. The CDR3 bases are TGCGCCAGCAGCTCGGACGGACAGGGCCGCGGCTACACCTTC.

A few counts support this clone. CDR3 DNA sequence: TGTGCCAGCAGTGATATAGGGACAGGGGGTTCTAATTCACCCCTCCACTTT. This codes for CASSDIGTGGSNSPLHF. This sequence joins TRBV25-1 and TRBJ1-6, with 11 nucleotides matching TRBD1. The CDR3 covers 17 residues. The V gene end was trimmed by 3 bases and the J gene end by 6 bases; junction bases not matched to a gene: 7. Germline CDR1 and CDR2: MGHDK and SYGVNS.

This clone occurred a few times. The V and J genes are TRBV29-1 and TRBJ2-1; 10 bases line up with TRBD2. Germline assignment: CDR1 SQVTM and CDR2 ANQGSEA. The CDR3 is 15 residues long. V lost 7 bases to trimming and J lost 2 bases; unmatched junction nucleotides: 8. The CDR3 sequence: CSAHGSGGAYNEQFF. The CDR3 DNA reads TGCAGCGCCCACGGGAGCGGGGGGGCCTACAATGAGCAGTTCTTC.

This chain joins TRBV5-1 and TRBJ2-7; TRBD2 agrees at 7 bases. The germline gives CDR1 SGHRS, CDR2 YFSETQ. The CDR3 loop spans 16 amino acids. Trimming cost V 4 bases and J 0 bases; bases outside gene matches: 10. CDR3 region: CASSQEPGLSSYEQYF. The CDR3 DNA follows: TGCGCCAGCAGCCAGGAACCGGGACTATCCTCCTACGAGCAGTACTTC.

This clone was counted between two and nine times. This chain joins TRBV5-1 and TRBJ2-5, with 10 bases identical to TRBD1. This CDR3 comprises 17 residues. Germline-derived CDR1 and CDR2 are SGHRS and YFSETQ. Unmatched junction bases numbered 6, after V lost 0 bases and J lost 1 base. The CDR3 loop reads CASSLGTGGRSQETQYF. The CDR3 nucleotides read TGCGCCAGCAGCTTGGGGACAGGGGGACGATCCCAAGAGACCCAGTACTTC.

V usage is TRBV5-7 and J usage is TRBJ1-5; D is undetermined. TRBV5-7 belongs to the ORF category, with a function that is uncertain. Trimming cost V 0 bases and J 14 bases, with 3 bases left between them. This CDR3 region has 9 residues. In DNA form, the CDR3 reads TGTGCCAGCAGCTTGGATAAGCATTTT. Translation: CASSLDKHF.

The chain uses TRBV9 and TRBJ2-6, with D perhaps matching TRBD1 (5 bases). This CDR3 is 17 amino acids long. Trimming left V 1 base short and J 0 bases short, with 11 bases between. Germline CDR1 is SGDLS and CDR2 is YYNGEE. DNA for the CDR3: TGTGCCAGCAGCGTAACTACAGGAGACTCTGGGGCCAACGTCCTGACTTTC. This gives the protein CASSVTTGDSGANVLTF.

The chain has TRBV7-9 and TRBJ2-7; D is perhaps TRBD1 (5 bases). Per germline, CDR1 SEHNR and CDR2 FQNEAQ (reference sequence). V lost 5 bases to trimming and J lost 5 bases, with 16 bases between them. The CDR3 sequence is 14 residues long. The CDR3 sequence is CASSPTGGSHEQYF. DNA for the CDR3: TGTGCCAGCAGCCCCACAGGCGGCAGTCACGAGCAGTACTTC.

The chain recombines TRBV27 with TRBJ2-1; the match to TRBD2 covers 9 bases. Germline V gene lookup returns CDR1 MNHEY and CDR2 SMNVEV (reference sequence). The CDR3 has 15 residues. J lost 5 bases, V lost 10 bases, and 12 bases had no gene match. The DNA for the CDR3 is TGTGCCACTTTCCCCCGGGCGGGGGGGAACAATGAGCAGTTCTTC. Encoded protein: CATFPRAGGNNEQFF.

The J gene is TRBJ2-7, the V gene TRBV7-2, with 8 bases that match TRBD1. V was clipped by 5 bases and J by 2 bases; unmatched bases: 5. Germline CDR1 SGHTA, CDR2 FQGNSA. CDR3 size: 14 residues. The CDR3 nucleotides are TGTGCCAGCAGCCTACGGACAGGGCCCTACGAGCAGTACTTC. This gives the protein CASSLRTGPYEQYF.

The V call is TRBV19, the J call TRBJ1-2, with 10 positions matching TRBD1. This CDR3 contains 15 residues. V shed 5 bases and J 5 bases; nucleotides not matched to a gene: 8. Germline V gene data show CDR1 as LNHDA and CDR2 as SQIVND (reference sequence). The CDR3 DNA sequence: TGTGCCAGTAGTCCTCGGACAGGGGGTTGGTATGGCTACACCTTC. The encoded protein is CASSPRTGGWYGYTF. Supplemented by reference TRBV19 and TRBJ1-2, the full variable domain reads DGGITQSPKYLFRKEGQNVTLSCEQNLNHDAMYWYRQDPGQGLRLIYYSQIVNDFQKGDIAEGYSVSREKKESFPLTVTSAQKNPTAFYLCASSPRTGGWYGYTFGSGTRLTVV.

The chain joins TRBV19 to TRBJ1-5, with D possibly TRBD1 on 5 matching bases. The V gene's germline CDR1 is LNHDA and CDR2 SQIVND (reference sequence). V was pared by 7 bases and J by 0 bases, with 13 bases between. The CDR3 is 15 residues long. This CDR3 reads CASINRGDSNQPQHF. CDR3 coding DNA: TGTGCCAGTATTAATCGGGGGGATAGCAATCAGCCCCAGCATTTT.

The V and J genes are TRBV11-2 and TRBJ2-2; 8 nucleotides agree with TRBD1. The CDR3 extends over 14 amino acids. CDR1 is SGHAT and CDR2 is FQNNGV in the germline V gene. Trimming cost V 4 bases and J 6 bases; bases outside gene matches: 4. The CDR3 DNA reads TGTGCCAGCAGCTCATTACAGGGGGCCGGGGAGCTGTTTTTT. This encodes CASSSLQGAGELFF.

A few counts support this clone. The CDR3 nucleotides read TGTGCCAGCAGCCCAGGAATTTCGGCAGGGGAAGAGACCCAGTACTTC. The encoded protein is CASSPGISAGEETQYF. The chain links TRBV5-4 to TRBJ2-5, with D perhaps matching TRBD1 (6 bases). Germline V CDR1 and CDR2: SGHNT, YYREEE (reference sequence). Trimming removed 4 bases at V and 3 bases at J, with 19 bases between. The CDR3 is 16 residues long.

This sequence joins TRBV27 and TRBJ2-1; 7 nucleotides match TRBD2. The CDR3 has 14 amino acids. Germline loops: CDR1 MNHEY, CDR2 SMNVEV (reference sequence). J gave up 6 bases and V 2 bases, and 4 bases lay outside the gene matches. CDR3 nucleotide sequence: TGTGCCAGCAGTTTAAGCGGGGTGGCCAATGAGCAGTTCTTC. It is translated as CASSLSGVANEQFF.

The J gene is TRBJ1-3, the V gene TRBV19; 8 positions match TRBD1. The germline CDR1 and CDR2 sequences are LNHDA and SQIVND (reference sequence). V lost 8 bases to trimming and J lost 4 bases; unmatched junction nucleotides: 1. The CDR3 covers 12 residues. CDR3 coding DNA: TGTGCCAGTGGGACAGGAGGAAACACCATATATTTT. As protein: CASGTGGNTIYF.

CDR3 residues: CASSLGASGVSTDTQYF. The DNA of the CDR3 is TGTGCCAGCAGCTTAGGGGCTAGCGGGGTTAGCACAGATACGCAGTATTTT. V is TRBV7-9 and J is TRBJ2-3; 9 bases map to TRBD2. This CDR3 is built from 17 residues. From germline, CDR1 is SEHNR and CDR2 FQNEAQ (reference sequence). The trim removed 1 base at V and 0 bases at J, leaving 5 bases unmatched. The complete variable domain, with remaining parts taken from reference TRBV7-9 and TRBJ2-3, reads DTGVSQNPRHKITKRGQNVTFRCDPISEHNRLYWYRQTLGQGPEFLTYFQNEAQLEKSRLLSDRFSAERPKGSFSTLEIQRTEQGDSAMYLCASSLGASGVSTDTQYFGPGTRLTVL.

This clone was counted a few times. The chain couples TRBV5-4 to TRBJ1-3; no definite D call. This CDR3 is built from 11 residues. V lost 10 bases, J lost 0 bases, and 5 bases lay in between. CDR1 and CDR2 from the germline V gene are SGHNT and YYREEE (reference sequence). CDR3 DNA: TGTGCCCTTTCCTCTGGAAACACCATATATTTT. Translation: CALSSGNTIYF.

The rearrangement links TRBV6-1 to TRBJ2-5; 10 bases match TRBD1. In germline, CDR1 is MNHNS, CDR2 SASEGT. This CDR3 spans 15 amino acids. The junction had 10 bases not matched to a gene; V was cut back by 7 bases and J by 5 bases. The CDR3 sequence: CASTIDRGLLETQYF. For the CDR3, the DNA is TGTGCCAGCACCATCGACAGGGGGCTATTGGAGACCCAGTACTTC.

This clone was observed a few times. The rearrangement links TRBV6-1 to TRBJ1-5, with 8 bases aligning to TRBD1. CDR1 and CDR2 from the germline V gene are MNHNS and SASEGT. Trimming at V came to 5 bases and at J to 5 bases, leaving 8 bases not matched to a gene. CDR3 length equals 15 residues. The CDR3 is CASSHTGTGDQPQHF. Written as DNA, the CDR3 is TGTGCCAGCAGTCATACCGGGACAGGCGATCAGCCCCAGCATTTT.

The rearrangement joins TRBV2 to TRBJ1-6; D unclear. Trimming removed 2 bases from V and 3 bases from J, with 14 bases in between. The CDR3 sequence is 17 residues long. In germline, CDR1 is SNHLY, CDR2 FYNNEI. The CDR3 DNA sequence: TGTGCCAGCAGTGAACTTGGCCAGTACAACTATAATTCACCCCTCCACTTT. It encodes CASSELGQYNYNSPLHF.